These 23 T cell receptor beta chains were sequenced from one sample in a study of tumor and adjacent non-tumor tissue in lung cancer. A modified ARM-PCR protocol with three rounds of nested PCR amplified TCRbeta. One entry per CDR3 protein, called by TCRdb with MiXCR from the multiplex PCR reads. Of tens of thousands of distinct CDR3 sequences listed, roughly 76% are singletons. No cell sorting was done before RNA was extracted from the tissue. The sample was lung tumor tissue. These receptors came from a woman aged 50 to 65 with non-small cell lung cancer.

This clonotype was detected once. A junction end diverges from the germline sequence, so it may reflect a read error. This chain uses TRBV6-6 with TRBJ1-2; D is unresolved. The germline V gene encodes CDR1 MNHNY and CDR2 SVGAGI (reference sequence). The CDR3 extends over 13 amino acids. CDR3 in DNA: TGTGCCAGAGGTCCCCGTGACGGCTATGACTACACCTTC. The encoded protein is CARGPRDGYDYTF.

To note about this clonotype: The junction shows a germline mismatch at one end, possibly a read error. The chain uses TRBV6-1 and TRBJ2-1; D possibly corresponds to TRBD1 (6 bases). CDR3 length: 16 residues. Germline CDR1 is MNHNS and CDR2 is SASEGT. The CDR3 is CTSNSLTGSFVHEYFF. In DNA form, the CDR3 reads TGTACCAGCAATAGCCTAACAGGGTCCTTTGTGCATGAGTACTTCTTC.

On this clonotype: A read error may produce the germline difference seen at one junction end. The J gene is TRBJ2-7, the V gene TRBV4-3; a weak D match, TRBD1 (6 bases). This CDR3 is 14 amino acids long. CDR1 is LGHNA, CDR2 YSLEER, per germline. The CDR3 spells CANSHTGFLDEQYF. The CDR3 nucleotides read TGCGCCAACAGCCACACAGGGTTTTTGGATGAGCAGTACTTC.

This clonotype was counted ten times or more. The chain recombines TRBV9 with TRBJ2-1, with 13 bases aligning to TRBD2. The CDR3 covers 16 residues. Germline V gene lookup returns CDR1 SGDLS and CDR2 YYNGEE. J was trimmed by 5 bases and V by 2 bases; bases with no gene match: 4. This CDR3 reads CASSVGTSGTNNEQFF. The CDR3 nucleotides read TGTGCCAGCAGCGTTGGGACTAGCGGGACTAACAATGAGCAGTTCTTC. The entire variable domain, with the rest obtained from reference TRBV9 and TRBJ2-1, is as follows: DSGVTQTPKHLITATGQRVTLRCSPRSGDLSVYWYQQSLDQGLQFLIQYYNGEERAKGNILERFSAQQFPDLHSELNLSSLELGDSALYFCASSVGTSGTNNEQFFGPGTRLTVL.

Notes on this clonotype: This may stem from a read error, because a much larger clone lies one nucleotide away. This chain joins TRBV28 and TRBJ1-6, with a possible D match to TRBD1 (6 bases). CDR1 MDHEN and CDR2 SYDVKM come from the germline V gene. The V end was cut by 1 base, the J end by 8 bases, with 12 bases between. This CDR3 has 15 amino acids. In nucleotides, the CDR3 is TGTGCCAGCAGTTTATTGGCAGGGGTAGATTCACCCCTCCACTTT. It codes for CASSLLAGVDSPLHF.

As concerns this clonotype: The junction differs from germline at one of its ends, possibly a read error. The gene calls are TRBV24-1 and TRBJ2-1; the D is unclear. Germline CDR1 and CDR2: KGHDR and SFDVKD. The CDR3 is 16 amino acids. This CDR3 is CASSKVSSRSYNEQLF. Written as DNA, the CDR3 is TGTGCGAGCAGTAAGGTCAGCAGCAGATCCTACAATGAGCAGTTATTC.

To note about this clonotype: A read error may produce the germline difference seen at one junction end. V usage is TRBV7-8 and J usage is TRBJ2-7; TRBD2 matches at 10 bases. Germline values: CDR1 SGHVS, CDR2 FQNEAQ. The CDR3 length is 16 residues. This chain's CDR3 is CASRLVASGSSYEQYF. In DNA, the CDR3 is TGTGCCAGCAGGTTAGTGGCTAGCGGGAGTTCCTACGAGCAGTACTTC.

The rearrangement uses TRBV4-1 and TRBJ2-7; D not resolved. The length of the CDR3 is 14 residues. Germline V gene data show CDR1 as MGHRA and CDR2 as YSYEKL. V was trimmed by 9 bases and J by 0 bases, leaving 15 bases between them. CDR3 sequence reads: CARRQASSSYEQYF. CDR3 nucleotides: TGCGCCAGGAGGCAAGCATCTAGCTCCTACGAGCAGTACTTC.

Only one count was recorded for this clonotype. An end of the junction does not agree with germline; a read error may underlie this. The V call is TRBV20-1, the J call TRBJ2-7; D ambiguous. The CDR3 consists of 14 residues. Germline lookup yields CDR1 DFQATT and CDR2 SNEGSKA (reference sequence). This CDR3 reads CSARDSQDSYEQYF. As DNA, the CDR3 is TGCAGTGCTAGAGATTCGCAGGATTCCTACGAGCAGTATTTC.

The chain carries TRBV11-2 and TRBJ2-7; D is ambiguous. The V gene's germline CDR1 is SGHAT and CDR2 FQNNGV. The CDR3 runs to 13 residues. V lost 7 bases and J 0 bases, leaving 10 bases between the germline ends. The CDR3 region has the DNA TGTGCCAGCAACCCACGTGCCTCCTACGAGCAGTACTTC. This translates into CASNPRASYEQYF.

The chain recombines TRBV20-1 with TRBJ2-7, with TRBD2 matching over 10 bases. The CDR3 is 14 residues long. Looked up from germline, CDR1 is DFQATT and CDR2 is SNEGSKA (reference sequence). The chain's CDR3 is CSPKTAGGRTEQYF. For the CDR3, the DNA is TGCAGCCCTAAAACAGCGGGGGGGCGGACCGAGCAGTACTTC.

This clonotype was counted a single time. CDR3 region: CVNSLVRASYEQYF. CDR3 nucleotide sequence: TGTGTTAACAGCTTAGTGCGGGCGTCCTACGAGCAGTACTTC. This rearrangement joins TRBV11-2 to TRBJ2-7; maybe TRBD2 (5 bases). In germline, CDR1 is SGHAT, CDR2 FQNNGV. This CDR3 region has 14 residues.

This clonotype was recorded only once. The chain couples TRBV24-1 to TRBJ2-2; TRBD1 aligns across 9 bases. CDR3 size: 16 residues. The V and J ends lost 5 bases and 8 bases, in that order; junction bases with no gene match: 11. Looked up from germline, CDR1 is KGHDR and CDR2 is SFDVKD. The CDR3 nucleotides are TGTGCCACCAGTGTTTGGGGACAGGGACGAGGGGGGGAGCTGTTTTTT. Translating it yields CATSVWGQGRGGELFF.

Concerning this clonotype itself: Germline and junction disagree at one end, which may indicate a read error. The chain uses TRBV6-1 and TRBJ2-1; D may be TRBD1 or TRBD2 (5 bases each). CDR1 MNHNS and CDR2 SASEGT come from the germline V gene. The CDR3 runs to 15 residues. CDR3 residues: CASRARGSSYIEQFF. The CDR3 nucleotides are TGTGCTAGCAGGGCCCGGGGAAGCTCCTACATTGAGCAGTTCTTC.

The rearrangement links TRBV5-4 to TRBJ2-5; D remains unclear. Germline CDR1 SGHNT, CDR2 YYREEE (reference sequence). CDR3 size: 16 residues. Trimming took 4 bases from V and 5 from J, leaving 21 bases between them. In DNA form, the CDR3 reads TGTGCCAGCAGCCCTATGAGGCATGCGGTCTGGGAGACCCAGTACTTC. Its protein is CASSPMRHAVWETQYF.

V gene TRBV24-1 combines with J gene TRBJ2-1; TRBD1 agrees at 9 bases. The CDR3 loop spans 16 amino acids. Germline V gives CDR1 KGHDR, CDR2 SFDVKD. V lost 1 base, J lost 11 bases, and 11 bases stayed unmatched. DNA for the CDR3: TGTGCCACCAGTGATTTCCGGGACAGGGAGACCTGTCAGCAGTTCTTC. Translating it yields CATSDFRDRETCQQFF.

By share, this clonotype ranks as medium-sized. J is TRBJ2-3 and V is TRBV11-2; no clear D. This CDR3 contains 15 residues. Germline assignment: CDR1 SGHAT and CDR2 FQNNGV. V was pared by 4 bases and J by 0 bases, with 11 bases between. Written as DNA, the CDR3 is TGTGCCAGCAGCTCCGCTGCGGCTAGCACAGATACGCAGTATTTT. It codes for CASSSAAASTDTQYF.

This clonotype was observed a few times. The chain has TRBV2 and TRBJ2-5; unclear D gene. This CDR3 has 11 residues. Germline CDR1 and CDR2: SNHLY and FYNNEI. V gave up 8 bases and J gave up 5 bases, with 9 bases separating them. CDR3 amino acids: CASSKWETQYF. The DNA of the CDR3 is TGTGCCAGCTCGAAGTGGGAGACCCAGTACTTC.

Concerning this clonotype: The junction and the germline gene differ at one end; a read error may be behind it. The chain employs TRBV29-1 and TRBJ1-1, with no clear D. CDR1 and CDR2 from the germline V gene are SQVTM and ANQGSEA. CDR3 length equals 13 residues. CDR3 DNA: TGCAGCGTTGGTGGCAGACTGAACACTGAAGATTTCTTT. Amino acid sequence: CSVGGRLNTEDFF.

The chain links TRBV9 to TRBJ2-2, with unresolved D. This CDR3 is built from 17 residues. Germline CDR1 reads SGDLS; CDR2 reads YYNGEE. V lost 2 bases and J lost 0, with 14 bases in between. The CDR3 sequence is CASSVKSLQANTGELFF. In nucleotides, the CDR3 is TGTGCCAGCAGCGTTAAATCTCTTCAGGCGAACACCGGGGAGCTGTTTTTT.

This clonotype was counted only a few times. This may arise from a read error, as a much more abundant clone is one base away. This chain connects TRBV20-1 to TRBJ1-1; TRBD1 aligns across 9 bases. The CDR3 contains 13 residues. Germline lookup yields CDR1 DFQATT and CDR2 SNEGSKA (reference sequence). The CDR3, as DNA: TGCAGTGCCAGCGGACAGGGGCGCACTGTAGCTTTCTTT. Translation gives CSASGQGRTVAFF.

Turning to this clonotype: One end of the junction is discordant with germline, which a read error may explain. The chain recombines TRBV7-8 with TRBJ2-7; TRBD2 aligns across 9 bases. Germline V gives CDR1 SGHVS, CDR2 FQNEAQ. This CDR3 has 16 residues. Here the CDR3 DNA reads TGTGCCAGCAGATTAGGAAGTAGCGGGAGTGGTTTCGAGCAATACTTC. The encoded protein is CASRLGSSGSGFEQYF.

As regards this clonotype: Its ends do not fully match the called genes, so a read error is possible. CDR3 region: CPSSGLLAGGGNEQVF. CDR3 bases: TGTCCCAGCAGTGGACTACTAGCGGGAGGGGGGAATGAGCAGGTCTTC. V gene TRBV11-2 combines with J gene TRBJ2-1; 13 bases line up with TRBD2. CDR1 is SGHAT, CDR2 FQNNGV, per germline. The CDR3 has 16 residues.